This T cell receptor (beta chain) comes out of a study of blood T cells in healthy people across ages. General study results and limits: The lack of PBMC sorting stopped any conclusive naive versus antigen-experienced comparison.

At least 6 million PBMCs were isolated per sample. This clonotype was found a few times. Its antigen remains unidentified. The germline gene is not matched at one end of the junction; a read error may be the cause. The CDR3 has 16 residues. CDR1 MGHRA and CDR2 YSYEKL come from the germline V gene. A second roughly 6 to 12 cycle PCR used barcoded and J-beta primers. TCRdb recomputed calls from the 5' RACE reads with MiXCR, one row per CDR3 protein. The sample contains more than 1,400,000 distinct CDR3 sequences, 35% to 45% of which appear only once. V is TRBV4-1 and J is TRBJ2-4; 9 bases are shared with TRBD1. The better agreement between TRBJ2-7 and the DNA end casts doubt on the J call. Specimen: blood. This receptor was identified in a woman between 18 and 30 years old in good health. The CDR3 protein is CASSQGGTGWTYEQYF. The DNA of the CDR3 is TGCGCTAGCAGCCAGGGCGGGACAGGGTGGACCTACGAGCAGTACTTC.